These 17 T cell receptor beta chains share one sample of origin, sequenced in a study of CD8+ T cells in alopecia areata. Stated treatment: oral pan-JAK inhibitor, 5-10 mg twice daily. Extracted RNA was reverse transcribed into cDNA, the sequencing template. Repertoires were generated with immunoSEQ multiplex PCR, while TCRdb's copy carries only in-frame clones and drops some. This sample has some 170,000 clones, with roughly 50% found just once. The sample in question was CD4+ T cells sorted from blood, obtained at roughly week 55, from a patient treated with tofacitinib. The source is a human donor with alopecia areata.

The chain's CDR3 is CASSPTNRGNTEAFF. CDR3 DNA: TGTGCCAGCAGCCCCACCAACAGGGGAAACACTGAAGCTTTCTTT. V and J are TRBV6-5 and TRBJ1-1; 7 nucleotides line up with TRBD1. The CDR3 runs to 15 residues. CDR1 and CDR2 (germline): MNHEY, SVGAGI. The V and J ends lost 6 bases and 2 bases, in that order; junction bases with no gene match: 9.

The chain joins TRBV29-1 to TRBJ2-7; no definite D call. The V end lost 6 bases, the J end lost 5 bases, and 14 bases lay between the germline ends. There are 12 residues in the CDR3. Germline V lookup: CDR1 SQVTM, CDR2 ANQGSEA. This chain's CDR3 is CSVSASANEQYF. The CDR3 DNA is TGCAGCGTGAGCGCCAGTGCTAACGAGCAGTACTTC.

The genes are TRBV30 and TRBJ2-1; D is possibly TRBD2 (5 bases). V lost 3 bases, J lost 8 bases, and 17 bases lay in between. Germline V gene data show CDR1 as GTSNPN and CDR2 as SVGIG (reference sequence). The CDR3 loop spans 14 amino acids. The chain's CDR3 is CAWSHGSIRDEQFF. In DNA, the CDR3 is TGTGCCTGGAGCCATGGGAGCATCCGGGATGAGCAGTTCTTC.

The V gene is TRBV19, the J gene TRBJ2-2, with TRBD2 matching 10 bases. Germline V gene data show CDR1 as LNHDA and CDR2 as SQIVND (reference sequence). V was pared by 7 bases and J by 1 base, with 6 bases of the junction left unmatched. This CDR3 has 16 residues. The CDR3 protein is CASTPGLAVNTGELFF. CDR3 bases: TGTGCCAGTACCCCAGGACTAGCGGTGAACACCGGGGAGCTGTTTTTT. The variable domain in full, with the rest retrieved from reference TRBV19 and TRBJ2-2, is DGGITQSPKYLFRKEGQNVTLSCEQNLNHDAMYWYRQDPGQGLRLIYYSQIVNDFQKGDIAEGYSVSREKKESFPLTVTSAQKNPTAFYLCASTPGLAVNTGELFFGEGSRLTVL.

The chain links TRBV4-2 to TRBJ2-5; 11 positions agree with TRBD2. Germline lookup yields CDR1 LGHNA and CDR2 YNFKEQ. V trimming: 0 bases; J trimming: 5 bases; junction bases outside the gene matches: 11. The CDR3 runs to 18 residues. For the CDR3, the DNA is TGTGCCAGCAGCCAAGACCCCTCGACTAGCGGGGTGCGGGAGACCCAGTACTTC. This codes for CASSQDPSTSGVRETQYF.

This clone was seen more than once but under ten times. The chain employs TRBV30 and TRBJ1-1; D is unresolved. Germline CDR1 GTSNPN, CDR2 SVGIG (reference sequence). V was clipped by 4 bases and J by 1 base, with 16 bases between them. This CDR3 region has 15 residues. The CDR3, as DNA: TGTGCCTGGACCTCCTTATCTAAGACGAACACTGAAGCTTTCTTT. As protein: CAWTSLSKTNTEAFF.

The V gene is TRBV10-3, the J gene TRBJ2-7, with TRBD1 matching 9 bases. Germline loops: CDR1 ENHRY, CDR2 SYGVKD. The CDR3 has 13 residues. V was pared by 8 bases and J by 3 bases, with 5 bases of the junction left unmatched. The CDR3 reads CAIGRTGDYEQYF. The CDR3 DNA follows: TGTGCCATCGGGAGGACAGGGGACTACGAGCAGTACTTC.

The rearrangement joins TRBV5-1 to TRBJ2-5, with a possible D match to TRBD2 (5 bases). The CDR3 length is 14 residues. The germline CDR1 and CDR2 sequences are SGHRS and YFSETQ. Trimming pared 4 bases from V and 5 bases from J, leaving 15 bases between. The CDR3 is CASSPRDGEETQYF. DNA of the CDR3: TGCGCCAGCAGCCCCCGTGACGGGGAGGAGACCCAGTACTTC.

This clone showed up just a few times. The chain combines TRBV29-1 with TRBJ1-1; D gene ambiguous. V was cut by 8 bases and J by 10 bases, with 14 bases left in between. Germline lookup yields CDR1 SQVTM and CDR2 ANQGSEA. The CDR3 runs to 10 residues. The CDR3 sequence is CSPDRLGAFF. The CDR3 DNA is TGCAGCCCCGACCGCCTCGGAGCTTTCTTT.

V and J are TRBV29-1 and TRBJ2-3; no firm D call. Germline assignment: CDR1 SQVTM and CDR2 ANQGSEA. V was clipped by 3 bases and J by 2 bases, with 15 bases between them. This CDR3 contains 15 residues. The CDR3 nucleotides are TGCAGCGTTGAGTTTGGGCGACCGACCACAGATACGCAGTATTTT. This encodes CSVEFGRPTTDTQYF.

This rearrangement joins TRBV30 to TRBJ2-7, with 8 bases that match TRBD1. CDR3 length: 15 residues. Germline-derived CDR1 and CDR2 are GTSNPN and SVGIG (reference sequence). The J segment lost 4 bases and the V segment lost 0 bases, leaving 8 bases of the junction unmatched. CDR3 region: CAWSVRTGLLYEQYF. The DNA of the CDR3 is TGTGCCTGGAGTGTTCGGACAGGGCTTTTGTACGAGCAGTACTTC.

The gene calls are TRBV9 and TRBJ2-1; 8 positions match TRBD2. The CDR3 loop spans 14 amino acids. Trimming removed 0 bases from V and 13 bases from J; junction bases left unmatched: 9. CDR1 is SGDLS, CDR2 YYNGEE, per germline. CDR3 in DNA: TGTGCCAGCAGCGTAGACGGCGGGGGGCGTTCACAGTTCTTC. Its translation: CASSVDGGGRSQFF. Full variable domain (remainder filled in from reference TRBV9 and TRBJ2-1): DSGVTQTPKHLITATGQRVTLRCSPRSGDLSVYWYQQSLDQGLQFLIQYYNGEERAKGNILERFSAQQFPDLHSELNLSSLELGDSALYFCASSVDGGGRSQFFGPGTRLTVL.

The gene calls are TRBV5-1 and TRBJ2-3; the match to TRBD2 covers 10 bases. Per germline, CDR1 SGHRS and CDR2 YFSETQ. The CDR3 contains 19 residues. V was pared by 3 bases and J by 7 bases, with 20 bases of the junction left unmatched. This chain's CDR3 is CASSYPSRQPLAGVNTQYF. DNA for the CDR3: TGCGCCAGCAGCTATCCAAGTCGGCAGCCTCTAGCGGGGGTGAATACGCAGTATTTT. The whole variable domain, remainder taken from reference TRBV5-1 and TRBJ2-3, is KAGVTQTPRYLIKTRGQQVTLSCSPISGHRSVSWYQQTPGQGLQFLFEYFSETQRNKGNFPGRFSGRQFSNSRSEMNVSTLELGDSALYLCASSYPSRQPLAGVNTQYFGPGTRLTVL.

This clone was seen more than once but under ten times. This sequence joins TRBV7-2 and TRBJ1-6; D is possibly TRBD1 (6 bases). Germline assignment: CDR1 SGHTA and CDR2 FQGNSA. V was clipped by 2 bases and J by 5 bases, with 7 bases between them. This CDR3 is built from 14 residues. The CDR3, as DNA: TGTGCCAGCAGCTTAAACAGGGATAATTCACCCCTCCACTTT. It specifies CASSLNRDNSPLHF.

The chain joins TRBV2 to TRBJ1-1, with D perhaps matching TRBD1 (5 bases). Germline V gene sequence: CDR1 SNHLY, CDR2 FYNNEI. The CDR3 spans 13 residues. Trimming cost V 6 bases and J 0 bases, with 8 bases left between them. CDR3 coding DNA: TGTGCCAGCAGCCAGGGAATGAACACTGAAGCTTTCTTT. Protein product: CASSQGMNTEAFF. Full variable domain (remainder filled in from reference TRBV2 and TRBJ1-1): EPEVTQTPSHQVTQMGQEVILRCVPISNHLYFYWYRQILGQKVEFLVSFYNNEISEKSEIFDDQFSVERPDGSNFTLKIRSTKLEDSAMYFCASSQGMNTEAFFGQGTRLTVV.

The chain employs TRBV7-8 and TRBJ2-3; maybe TRBD2 (7 bases). The V gene's germline CDR1 is SGHVS and CDR2 FQNEAQ. The ends were cut back, 4 bases at V and 6 bases at J, with 26 bases in the middle. There are 18 residues in the CDR3. The DNA of the CDR3 is TGTGCCAGCAGCTCGGGAGTCGGGGGGCTAGCCGGCCTGGATACGCAGTATTTT. Translated, it gives CASSSGVGGLAGLDTQYF.

The rearrangement uses TRBV27 and TRBJ1-5, with a possible D match to TRBD1 (6 bases). This CDR3 has 14 amino acids. V was trimmed by 5 bases and J by 7 bases, leaving 15 bases between them. The germline V gene has CDR1 MNHEY and CDR2 SMNVEV (reference sequence). The CDR3 sequence is CASSPTQGGQPQHF. DNA of the CDR3: TGTGCCAGCAGTCCAACACAGGGAGGGCAGCCCCAGCATTTT.